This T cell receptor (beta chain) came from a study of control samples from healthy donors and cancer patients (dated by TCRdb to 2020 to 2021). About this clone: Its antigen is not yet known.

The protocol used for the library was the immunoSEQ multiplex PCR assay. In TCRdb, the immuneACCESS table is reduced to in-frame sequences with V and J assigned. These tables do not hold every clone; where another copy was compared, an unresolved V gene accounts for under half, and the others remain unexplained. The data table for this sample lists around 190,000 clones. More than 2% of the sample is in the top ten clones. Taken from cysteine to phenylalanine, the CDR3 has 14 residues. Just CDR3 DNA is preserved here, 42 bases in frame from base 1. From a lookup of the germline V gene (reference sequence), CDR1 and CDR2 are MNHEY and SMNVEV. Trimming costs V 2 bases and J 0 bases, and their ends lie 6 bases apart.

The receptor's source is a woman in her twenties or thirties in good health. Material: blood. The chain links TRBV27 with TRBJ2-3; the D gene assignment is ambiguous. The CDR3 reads CASSLLGSTDTQYF. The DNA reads TGTGCCAGCAGTTTACTGGGCAGCACAGATACGCAGTATTTT.